This section outlines one T cell receptor beta chain sequence together with its context. The antigen is undetermined. This sample is part of a study of OX40 agonist ivuxolimab in advanced cancers. Findings and caveats of the study: Both blood CD4+ and CD8+ T cells showed clonal growth by week 6 at 0.1 to 3.0 mg/kg. On average, a greater number of expanded clones characterised CD8+ T cells relative to CD4+.

The method was immunoSEQ multiplex PCR; TCRdb's version includes in-frame clones alone and lacks a portion of them. The sample holds roughly 90,000 clones, under 95% seen once. The V gene's germline CDR1 is SGHRS and CDR2 YFSETQ. V was pared by 4 bases and J by 4 bases, with 3 bases of the junction left unmatched. The CDR3 runs to 15 residues. The material was CD4+ or CD8+ T cells sorted from blood, obtained in a trial of the OX40 agonist ivuxolimab. This receptor was taken from an adult with an advanced solid tumor such as melanoma, head and neck, liver or kidney cancer. The rearrangement joins TRBV5-1 to TRBJ1-4, with 11 positions matching TRBD1. The CDR3 loop reads CASSGQGAGNEKLFF. The CDR3 nucleotides are TGCGCCAGCAGCGGACAGGGGGCCGGTAATGAAAAACTGTTTTTT. Complete variable domain (other parts from reference TRBV5-1 and TRBJ1-4): KAGVTQTPRYLIKTRGQQVTLSCSPISGHRSVSWYQQTPGQGLQFLFEYFSETQRNKGNFPGRFSGRQFSNSRSEMNVSTLELGDSALYLCASSGQGAGNEKLFFGSGTQLSVL.